This entry is about one T cell receptor (beta chain). Antigen unknown. Germline lookup yields CDR1 LGHNA and CDR2 YNFKEQ. There are 16 residues in the CDR3. Trimming removed 0 bases from V and 0 bases from J, with 11 bases in between. The entry originates in a study of OX40 agonist ivuxolimab in advanced cancers. Study information: Patients received ivuxolimab, an intravenous treatment, every 2 weeks at 0.01 to 10 mg/kg. Males comprised 82.7% of the group, whose mean age was roughly 60 years (range roughly 23 to 90).

Study-wide points: Among expanded peripheral T cells, antigen specificity went undetermined.

Sequenced by immunoSEQ multiplex PCR; TCRdb stores in-frame clones only, minus some. The sample yields more than 90,000 clones, more than 80% seen once. The sequence derives from an adult with an advanced solid tumor such as melanoma, head and neck, liver or kidney cancer. Sequences were derived from CD4+ or CD8+ T cells sorted from blood, sampled in a trial of the OX40 agonist ivuxolimab. V is TRBV4-2 and J is TRBJ1-1, with TRBD1 as a possible D gene (6 bases). The CDR3 loop is CASSQDTDSMNTEAFF. The CDR3, as DNA: TGTGCCAGCAGCCAAGATACGGACAGCATGAACACTGAAGCTTTCTTT.